This TCR beta chain originates from a study of blood T cell repertoires in COVID-19. Clones were read by immunoSEQ multiplex PCR, and TCRdb kept only the in-frame ones, dropping some. The sample has 60,000 to 70,000 clones; about 70% are singletons. Trimming shortened V by 1 base and J by 2 bases, and 14 bases separated the two germline ends. The CDR3 extends over 16 amino acids. Looked up from germline, CDR1 is MNHEY and CDR2 is SMNVEV (reference sequence). The clonotype was recovered from a woman older than 75 with acute or convalescent COVID-19. Sequenced material: peripheral blood. The rearrangement uses TRBV27 and TRBJ2-5; a possible D gene is TRBD2 (7 bases). Written as DNA, the CDR3 is TGTGCCAGCAGTTTATATTCGGGGGGCCCACAAGAGACCCAGTACTTC. Encoded protein: CASSLYSGGPQETQYF.